This T cell receptor (beta chain) comes out of a study of technical replicates of blood from a handful of donors. The length of the CDR3 is 14 residues. V was trimmed by 6 bases and J by 8 bases, leaving 17 bases between them. From germline, CDR1 is PRHDT and CDR2 FYEKMQ (reference sequence). Using immunoSEQ multiplex PCR, the repertoire was profiled, and TCRdb retains in-frame clones only, with some absent. The sample includes about 78,000 clones, just under 95% of them seen just once. The gene calls are TRBV13 and TRBJ2-1; D possibly corresponds to TRBD2 (6 bases). The source is a human donor in good health. Material for sequencing was T cells isolated from PBMCs. The CDR3 DNA reads TGTGCCAGCAGTCTCGGGCGGGGCAGTGATGAGCAGTTCTTC. This translates into CASSLGRGSDEQFF.